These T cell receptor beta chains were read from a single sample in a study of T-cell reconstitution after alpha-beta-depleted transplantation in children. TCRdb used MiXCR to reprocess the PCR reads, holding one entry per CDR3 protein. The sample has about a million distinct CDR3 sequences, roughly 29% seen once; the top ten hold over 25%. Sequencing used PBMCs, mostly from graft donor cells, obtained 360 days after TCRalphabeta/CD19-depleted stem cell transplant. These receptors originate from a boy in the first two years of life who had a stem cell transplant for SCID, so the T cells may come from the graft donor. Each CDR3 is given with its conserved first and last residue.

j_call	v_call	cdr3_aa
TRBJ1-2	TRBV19	CASKDRGGYGYTF
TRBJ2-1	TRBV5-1	CASSSPLVNEQFF
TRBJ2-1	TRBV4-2	CASSQVSAGGYSYNEQFF
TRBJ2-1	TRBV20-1	CSARTAGGSNEQFF
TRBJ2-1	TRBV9	CASSGTDLYNEQFF
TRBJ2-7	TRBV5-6	CASSIQGQGPYEQYF
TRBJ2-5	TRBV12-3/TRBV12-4	CASSLGRTRQETQYF
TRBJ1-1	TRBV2	CASSERRTPNTEAFF
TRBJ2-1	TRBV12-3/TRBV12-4	CASTTAWLAYNEQFF
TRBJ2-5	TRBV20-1	CSALNRGIQETQYF
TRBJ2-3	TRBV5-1	CASSLEGWDTQYF
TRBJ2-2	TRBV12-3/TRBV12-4	CASSRRNNTGELFF
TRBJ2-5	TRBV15	CATSRDQGIGETQYF
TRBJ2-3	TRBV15	CATSRATSTTDTQYF
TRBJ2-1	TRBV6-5	CASSYSQRGASSEQFF
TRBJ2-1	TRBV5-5	CASSRPGLNNEQFF
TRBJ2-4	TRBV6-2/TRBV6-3	CASSYAPGHVQYF
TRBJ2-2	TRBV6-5	CASSYSGQAGELFF
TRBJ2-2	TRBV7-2	CASSLEGIRELFF
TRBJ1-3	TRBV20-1	CSASPRSGPNSGNTIYF
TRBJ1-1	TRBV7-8	CASSLGPGGRWNTEAFF
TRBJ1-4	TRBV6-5	CASSYGIRGPEKLFF
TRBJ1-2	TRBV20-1	CSARSQVGDGYTF
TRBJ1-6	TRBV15	CATSTGQGTPLHF
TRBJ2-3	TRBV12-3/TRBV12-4	CASSFAGEPTDTQYF
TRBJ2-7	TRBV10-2	CASSESRTSGYEQYF
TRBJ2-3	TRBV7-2	CASSPQGPTSTDTQYF
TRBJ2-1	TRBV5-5	CASSLEGNHHNEQFF
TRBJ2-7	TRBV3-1	CASSQLGGYHANYEQYF
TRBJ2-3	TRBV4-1	CASSQVTLSTDTQYF
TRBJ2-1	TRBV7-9	CASLTGVSSYNEQFF
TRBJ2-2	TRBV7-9	CASTLGRAFTNTGELFF
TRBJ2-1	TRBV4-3	CASSQGLPSGGLNNEQFF
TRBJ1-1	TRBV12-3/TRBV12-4	CASSFFLRSTEAFF
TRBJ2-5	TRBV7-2	CASSPGLAGPPQYF
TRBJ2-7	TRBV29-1	CSVESASGGYEQYF
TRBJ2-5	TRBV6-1	CASSPTLAEQETQYF
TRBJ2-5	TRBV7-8	CASSTHRAPKLETQYF
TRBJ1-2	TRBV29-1	CSAEQGGSHGYTF
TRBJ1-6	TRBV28	CASGKGDGDSPLHF
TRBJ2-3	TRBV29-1	CSVELVRVADTQYF
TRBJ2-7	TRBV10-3	CAISPGLATHEQYF
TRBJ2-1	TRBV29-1	CSVGGTSGVNEQFF
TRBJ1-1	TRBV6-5	CASSYLGLGDTEAFF
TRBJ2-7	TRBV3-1	CASRPSGGHYEQYF
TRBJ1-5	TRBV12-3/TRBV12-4	CASSTGQGGNQPQHF
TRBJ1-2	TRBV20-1	CSARQGPYGYTF
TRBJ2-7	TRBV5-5	CASTDRGYEQYF
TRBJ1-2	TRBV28	CASSPQPRDYGYTF
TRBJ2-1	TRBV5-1	CASSSGAAYNEQFF